This entry concerns a single T cell receptor beta chain. This record comes from a study of blood T cell repertoires in COVID-19. Clones were read by immunoSEQ multiplex PCR, and TCRdb kept only the in-frame ones, dropping some. The table has 450,000 or so clones, about 90% seen once; the top ten hold 0.8% to 0.85%. Trimming removed 6 bases from V and 2 bases from J, with 19 bases in between. The CDR3 length is 16 residues. Germline CDR1 and CDR2: LNHDA and SQIVND (reference sequence). The chain has TRBV19 and TRBJ1-2; D is ambiguous. This clonotype originated in a man aged 18-30 years with COVID-19, enrolled during active disease. Sequenced: peripheral blood. CDR3 sequence: CASSRERREVNYGYTF. CDR3 nucleotides: TGTGCCAGTAGCCGGGAAAGAAGGGAAGTGAACTATGGCTACACCTTC.